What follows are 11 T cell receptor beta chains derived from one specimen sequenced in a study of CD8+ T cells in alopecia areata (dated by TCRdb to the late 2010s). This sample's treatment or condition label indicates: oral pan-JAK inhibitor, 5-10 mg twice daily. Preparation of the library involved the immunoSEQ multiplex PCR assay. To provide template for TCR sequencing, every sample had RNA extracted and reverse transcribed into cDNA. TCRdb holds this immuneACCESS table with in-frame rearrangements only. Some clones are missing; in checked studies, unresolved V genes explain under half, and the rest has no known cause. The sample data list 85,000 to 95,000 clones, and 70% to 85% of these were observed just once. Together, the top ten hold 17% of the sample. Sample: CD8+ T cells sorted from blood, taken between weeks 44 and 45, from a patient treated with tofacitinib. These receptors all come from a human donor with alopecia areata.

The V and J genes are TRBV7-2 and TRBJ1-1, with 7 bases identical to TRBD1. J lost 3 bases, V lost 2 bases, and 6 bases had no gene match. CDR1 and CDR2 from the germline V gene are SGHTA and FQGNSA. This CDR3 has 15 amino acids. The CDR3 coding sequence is TGTGCCAGCAGCTTAACGGACAGGTGGGACACTGAAGCTTTCTTT. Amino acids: CASSLTDRWDTEAFF.

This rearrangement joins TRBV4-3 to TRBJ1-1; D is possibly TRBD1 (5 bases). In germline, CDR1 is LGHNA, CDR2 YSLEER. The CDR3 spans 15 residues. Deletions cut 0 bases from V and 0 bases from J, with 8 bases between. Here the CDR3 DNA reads TGCGCCAGCAGCCAAGACCCCAGGGTGAACACTGAAGCTTTCTTT. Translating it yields CASSQDPRVNTEAFF.

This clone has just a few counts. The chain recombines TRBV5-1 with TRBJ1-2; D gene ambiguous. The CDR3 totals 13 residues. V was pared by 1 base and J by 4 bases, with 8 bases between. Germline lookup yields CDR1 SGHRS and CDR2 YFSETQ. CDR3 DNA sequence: TGCGCCAGCAGCTTGAGTACCGCCTATGGCTACACCTTC. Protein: CASSLSTAYGYTF.

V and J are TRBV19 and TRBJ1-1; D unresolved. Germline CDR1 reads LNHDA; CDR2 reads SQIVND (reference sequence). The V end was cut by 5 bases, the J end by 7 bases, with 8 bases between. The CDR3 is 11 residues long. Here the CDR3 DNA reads TGTGCCAGTAGTGGTTCCTTTGAAGCTTTCTTT. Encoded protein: CASSGSFEAFF.

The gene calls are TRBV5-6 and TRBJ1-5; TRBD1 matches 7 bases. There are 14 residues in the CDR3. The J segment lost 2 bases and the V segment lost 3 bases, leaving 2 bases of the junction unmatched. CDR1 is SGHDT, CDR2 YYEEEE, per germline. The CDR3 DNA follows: TGTGCCAGCAGCTATGGGACAGGCAATCAGCCCCAGCATTTT. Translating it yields CASSYGTGNQPQHF.

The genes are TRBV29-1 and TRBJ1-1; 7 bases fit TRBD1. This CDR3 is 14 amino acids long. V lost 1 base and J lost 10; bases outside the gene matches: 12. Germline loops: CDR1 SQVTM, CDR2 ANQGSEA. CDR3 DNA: TGCAGCGTTGAAGTAGGGGGCAGGCGAAGAGCAGCTTTCTTT. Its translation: CSVEVGGRRRAAFF.

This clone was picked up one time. The CDR3 coding sequence is TGTGCCAGCAGCCCAACAGGGGGCAACCTTCGAGGAGATACGCAGTATTTT. Amino acid sequence: CASSPTGGNLRGDTQYF. This sequence joins TRBV7-8 and TRBJ2-3; 9 nucleotides align to TRBD1. Germline lookup yields CDR1 SGHVS and CDR2 FQNEAQ. CDR3 size: 17 residues. The J segment lost 5 bases and the V segment lost 5 bases, leaving 14 bases of the junction unmatched.

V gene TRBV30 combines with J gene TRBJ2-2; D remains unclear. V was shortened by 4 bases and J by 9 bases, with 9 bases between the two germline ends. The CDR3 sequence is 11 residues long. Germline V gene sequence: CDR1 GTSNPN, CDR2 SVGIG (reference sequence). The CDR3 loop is CAWTHARELFF. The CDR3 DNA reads TGTGCCTGGACCCACGCTAGGGAGCTGTTTTTT. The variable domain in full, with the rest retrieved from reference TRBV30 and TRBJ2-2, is SQTIHQWPATLVQPVGSPLSLECTVEGTSNPNLYWYRQAAGRGLQLLFYSVGIGQISSEVPQNLSASRPQDRQFILSSKKLLLSDSGFYLCAWTHARELFFGEGSRLTVL.

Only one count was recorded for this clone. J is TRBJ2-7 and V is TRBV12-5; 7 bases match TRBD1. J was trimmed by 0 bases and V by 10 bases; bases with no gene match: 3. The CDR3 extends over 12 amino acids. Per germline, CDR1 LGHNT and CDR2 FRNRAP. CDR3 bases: TGTGCTACCAGGGGGAGCTCCTACGAGCAGTACTTC. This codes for CATRGSSYEQYF. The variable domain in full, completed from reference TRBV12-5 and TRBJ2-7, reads DARVTQTPRHKVTEMGQEVTMRCQPILGHNTVFWYRQTMMQGLELLAYFRNRAPLDDSGMPKDRFSAEMPDATLATLKIQPSEPRDSAVYFCATRGSSYEQYFGPGTRLTVT.

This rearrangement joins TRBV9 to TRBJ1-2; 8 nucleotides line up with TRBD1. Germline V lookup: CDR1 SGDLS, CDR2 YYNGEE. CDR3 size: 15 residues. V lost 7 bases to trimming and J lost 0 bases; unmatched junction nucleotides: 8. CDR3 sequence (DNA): TGTGCCAGCGAGGCAAGGGACAGGCCTAACTATGGCTACACCTTC. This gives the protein CASEARDRPNYGYTF.

The CDR3 loop reads CASSPEGGMNEQYF. The CDR3, as DNA: TGCGCCAGCAGCCCAGAGGGGGGGATGAACGAGCAGTACTTC. The chain combines TRBV4-3 with TRBJ2-7, with a tentative D call TRBD2 (7 bases). The CDR3 runs to 14 residues. Germline V lookup: CDR1 LGHNA, CDR2 YSLEER. V lost 4 bases and J lost 5, with 15 bases in between.